These 15 T cell receptor beta chains were sequenced from one sample in a study of CD8+CD57+ T cells in acquired aplastic anemia. All patients picked for sequencing had shown, by flow cytometry, an expansion of CD8+CD57+ cells. It was genomic DNA that served as the template for profiling TCR beta VDJ and CDR3. TCRdb re-called the reads through MiXCR, storing one row per CDR3 protein. The sample lists more than 250,000 distinct CDR3 sequences; 82% were seen once. The source material was sorted CD4+, CD8+, or CD8+CD57+ T cells (not recorded which) from PBMCs. These receptors originate from a human donor with aplastic anemia.

On this clonotype itself: The DNA is omitted, as the CDR3 cannot be located on it reliably, and the CDR3 follows TCRdb's listing. The rearrangement links TRBV2 to TRBJ2-3; TRBD1 is the table's D call, not checked against the DNA. A total of 17 residues make up the CDR3, ends included. From germline, CDR1 is SNHLY and CDR2 FYNNEI. The CDR3 loop is CASRDGRLDTQYFTPGF.

The chain is built from TRBV19 and TRBJ1-2; D unresolved. Trimming removed 7 bases from V and 0 bases from J, with 12 bases in between. This CDR3 has 14 residues. Per the germline V gene, CDR1 is LNHDA and CDR2 is SQIVND (reference sequence). CDR3 DNA: TGTGCCAGTACCCCAGTTGGGTCTAACTATGGCTACACCTTC. Translation gives CASTPVGSNYGYTF.

DNA for the CDR3: TGTGCCAGCAGCTTGGGGGAGGACGGGCTCAGGGAGCAGTTCTTC. This sequence encodes CASSLGEDGLREQFF. The chain employs TRBV5-6 and TRBJ2-1; D is perhaps TRBD2 (6 bases). V was shortened by 0 bases and J by 10 bases, with 17 bases between the two germline ends. The CDR3 extends over 15 amino acids. Germline CDR1 SGHDT, CDR2 YYEEEE.

J is TRBJ2-3 and V is TRBV7-6; 11 nucleotides match TRBD2. This CDR3 is 19 amino acids long. V shed 3 bases and J 0 bases; nucleotides not matched to a gene: 11. CDR1 SGHVS and CDR2 FNYEAQ come from the germline V gene. CDR3 sequence (DNA): TGTGCCAGCAGCTTCCCTAGCGGGGGGACCTTAGGGAGCACAGATACGCAGTATTTT. Amino acids: CASSFPSGGTLGSTDTQYF.

A remark on this clonotype: The junction differs from germline at one of its ends, possibly a read error. This chain connects TRBV9 to TRBJ2-5; the D gene is possibly TRBD1 (6 bases). This CDR3 has 14 residues. The germline gives CDR1 SGDLS, CDR2 YYNGEE. This chain's CDR3 is CATSWGSRGKAQYF. Here the CDR3 DNA reads TGTGCCACCAGCTGGGGCTCCAGGGGAAAGGCCCAGTACTTC.

This chain links TRBV9 with TRBJ2-6; no firm D call. In germline, CDR1 is SGDLS, CDR2 YYNGEE. The CDR3 contains 15 residues. With 1 base removed from V and 16 bases from J, the gap between germline ends came to 21 bases. The CDR3 DNA reads TGTGCCAGCAGCGTATACCAGAACTCCTCCAATGAGCTGACTTTC. It encodes CASSVYQNSSNELTF.

This clonotype was seen just once. The rearrangement links TRBV7-8 to TRBJ2-7; possibly TRBD1 for D (5 bases). Trimming took 4 bases from V and 7 from J, leaving 17 bases between them. The CDR3 length is 14 residues. Germline CDR1 SGHVS, CDR2 FQNEAQ. In DNA form, the CDR3 reads TGTGCCAGCAGCTCAACCTGCAGGGCTGATGAGCAGTACTTC. Encoded protein: CASSSTCRADEQYF.

About this clonotype: The CDR3 carries no conserved terminal phenylalanine or tryptophan, so it likely arises from a read error. The DNA is omitted, as the CDR3 cannot be located on it reliably, and the CDR3 follows TCRdb's listing. The chain is built from TRBV7-9 and TRBJ2-3. Germline loops: CDR1 SEHNR, CDR2 FQNEAQ (reference sequence). The CDR3 extends over 13 residues, inclusive of both ends. CDR3 residues: CASGDEGTGTQDE.

V and J are TRBV7-9 and TRBJ2-1; 9 positions match TRBD2. The V segment lost 5 bases and the J segment 7 bases; nucleotides outside the gene matches: 12. The CDR3 extends over 16 amino acids. The germline V gene encodes CDR1 SEHNR and CDR2 FQNEAQ (reference sequence). This CDR3 is CASSRWVGRGGNEQFF. CDR3 bases: TGTGCCAGCAGCCGGTGGGTGGGGCGGGGGGGAAATGAGCAGTTCTTC.

J is TRBJ2-7 and V is TRBV7-8; no firm D call. V lost 5 bases to trimming and J lost 9 bases, with 20 bases between them. This CDR3 is 14 amino acids long. Germline CDR1 and CDR2: SGHVS and FQNEAQ. CDR3 in amino acids: CASSVGGEFDAQYF. The CDR3 DNA follows: TGTGCCAGCAGCGTAGGTGGAGAGTTCGATGCGCAGTACTTC.

The sample holds one count of this clonotype. The V gene is TRBV2, the J gene TRBJ2-1, with 10 nucleotides matching TRBD2. This CDR3 has 13 residues. CDR1 is SNHLY and CDR2 is FYNNEI in the germline V gene. Trimming removed 8 bases from V and 6 bases from J; junction bases left unmatched: 4. For the CDR3, the DNA is TGTGCCAGCCTGGCTAGCGGGAGCAATGAGCAGTTCTTC. Amino acids: CASLASGSNEQFF.

The sample holds a few counts of this clonotype. This chain links TRBV5-4 with TRBJ2-1, with TRBD2 matching over 11 bases. V was pared by 2 bases and J by 7 bases, with 5 bases of the junction left unmatched. The germline CDR1 and CDR2 sequences are SGHNT and YYREEE (reference sequence). The CDR3 length is 15 residues. The CDR3 nucleotides are TGTGCCAGCAGCTTTCGTAGCGGGAGGGAGAATGAGCAGTTCTTC. Its protein is CASSFRSGRENEQFF.

Comment on this clonotype: One end of the junction varies from germline; a read error may be responsible. The chain employs TRBV9 and TRBJ2-3; a possible D gene is TRBD2 (7 bases). Germline-derived CDR1 and CDR2 are SGDLS and YYNGEE. This CDR3 is 14 amino acids long. CDR3 residues: CASSEGGAGETTDF. CDR3 nucleotide sequence: TGTGCCAGCAGCGAAGGGGGGGCAGGGGAGACCACTGATTTT.

This chain uses TRBV9 with TRBJ1-6; 7 nucleotides line up with TRBD1. Looked up from germline, CDR1 is SGDLS and CDR2 is YYNGEE. With V trimmed by 6 bases and J by 13 bases, 16 bases remained unmatched. CDR3 size: 15 residues. In DNA, the CDR3 is TGTGCCAGCAAGTTCACAGGGGCAGCGTACGAGCCCCTCCACTTT. Amino acids: CASKFTGAAYEPLHF.

Written as DNA, the CDR3 is TGTGCCAGCAGCTCGGACAGGGGGCACACAGTTTCGAGGACTGAAGCTTTCTTT. As protein: CASSSDRGHTVSRTEAFF. The chain joins TRBV5-6 to TRBJ1-1; 11 nucleotides match TRBD1. Germline CDR1 is SGHDT and CDR2 is YYEEEE. The CDR3 extends over 18 amino acids. V lost 3 bases, J lost 5 bases, and 15 bases stayed unmatched. The whole variable domain, filled in from reference TRBV5-6 and TRBJ1-1, reads DAGVTQSPTHLIKTRGQQVTLRCSPKSGHDTVSWYQQALGQGPQFIFQYYEEEERQRGNFPDRFSGHQFPNYSSELNVNALLLGDSALYLCASSSDRGHTVSRTEAFFGQGTRLTVV.